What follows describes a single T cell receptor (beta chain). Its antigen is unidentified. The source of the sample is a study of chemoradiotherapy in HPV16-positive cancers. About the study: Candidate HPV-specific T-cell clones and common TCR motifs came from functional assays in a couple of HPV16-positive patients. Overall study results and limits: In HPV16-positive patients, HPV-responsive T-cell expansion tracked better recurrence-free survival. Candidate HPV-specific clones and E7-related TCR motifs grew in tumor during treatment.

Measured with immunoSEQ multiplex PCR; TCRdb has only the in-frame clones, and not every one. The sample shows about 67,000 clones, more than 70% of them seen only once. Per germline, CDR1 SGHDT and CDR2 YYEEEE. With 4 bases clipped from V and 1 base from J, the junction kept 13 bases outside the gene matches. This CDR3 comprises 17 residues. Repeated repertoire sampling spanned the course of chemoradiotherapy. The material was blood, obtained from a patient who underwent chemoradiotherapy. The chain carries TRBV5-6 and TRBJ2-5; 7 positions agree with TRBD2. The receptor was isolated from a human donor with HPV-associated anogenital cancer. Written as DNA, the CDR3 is TGTGCCAGCAGCCCCCGGGGGGATTTTCCCGGCCAAGAGACCCAGTACTTC. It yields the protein CASSPRGDFPGQETQYF.